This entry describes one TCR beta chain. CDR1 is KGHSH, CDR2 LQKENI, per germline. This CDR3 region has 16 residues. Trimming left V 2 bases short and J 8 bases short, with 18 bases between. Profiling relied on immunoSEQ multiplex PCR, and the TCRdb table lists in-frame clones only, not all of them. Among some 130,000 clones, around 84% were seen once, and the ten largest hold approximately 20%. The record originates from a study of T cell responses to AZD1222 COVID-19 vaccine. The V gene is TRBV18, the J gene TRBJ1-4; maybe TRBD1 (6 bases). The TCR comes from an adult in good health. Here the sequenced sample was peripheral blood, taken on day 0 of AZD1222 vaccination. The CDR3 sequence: CASSPREGQRGEKLFF. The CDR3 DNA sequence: TGTGCCAGCTCACCAAGGGAAGGACAGAGGGGGGAAAAACTGTTTTTT.